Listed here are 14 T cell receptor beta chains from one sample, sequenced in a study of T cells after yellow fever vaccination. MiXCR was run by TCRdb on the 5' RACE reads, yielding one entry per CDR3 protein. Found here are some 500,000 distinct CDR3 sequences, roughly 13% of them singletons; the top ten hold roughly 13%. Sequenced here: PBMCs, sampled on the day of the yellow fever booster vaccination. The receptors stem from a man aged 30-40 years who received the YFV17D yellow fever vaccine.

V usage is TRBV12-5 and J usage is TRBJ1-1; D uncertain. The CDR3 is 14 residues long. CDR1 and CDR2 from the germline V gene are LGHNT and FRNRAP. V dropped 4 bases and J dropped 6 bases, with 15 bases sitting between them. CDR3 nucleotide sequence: TGTGCTAGTGGTTCACAAAACTCAGTCGCTGAAGCTTTCTTT. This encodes CASGSQNSVAEAFF.

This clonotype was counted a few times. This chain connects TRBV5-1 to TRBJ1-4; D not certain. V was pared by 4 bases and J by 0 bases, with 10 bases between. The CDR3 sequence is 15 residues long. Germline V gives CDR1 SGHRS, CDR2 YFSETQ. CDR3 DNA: TGCGCCAGCAGCGAACAAAGAACAACTAATGAAAAACTGTTTTTT. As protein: CASSEQRTTNEKLFF.

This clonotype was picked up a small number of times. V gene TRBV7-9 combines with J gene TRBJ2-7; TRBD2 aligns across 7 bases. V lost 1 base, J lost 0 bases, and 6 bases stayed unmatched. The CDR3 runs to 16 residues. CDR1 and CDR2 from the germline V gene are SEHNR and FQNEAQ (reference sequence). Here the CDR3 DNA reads TGTGCCAGCAGCTTAGTCTCGGGACTACCCTCCTACGAGCAGTACTTC. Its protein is CASSLVSGLPSYEQYF.

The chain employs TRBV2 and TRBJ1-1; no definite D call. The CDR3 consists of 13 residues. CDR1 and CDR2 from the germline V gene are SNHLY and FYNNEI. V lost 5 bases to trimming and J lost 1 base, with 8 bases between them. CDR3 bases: TGTGCCAGCAGTACTCAAGAGAACACTGAAGCTTTCTTT. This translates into CASSTQENTEAFF.

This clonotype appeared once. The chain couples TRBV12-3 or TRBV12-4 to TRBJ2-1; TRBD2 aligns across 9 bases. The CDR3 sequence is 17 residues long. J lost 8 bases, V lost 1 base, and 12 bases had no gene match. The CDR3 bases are TGTGCCAGCAGTTTAGGGGGGCTGGGACTAGCTAGCGATGAGCAGTTCTTC. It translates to CASSLGGLGLASDEQFF.

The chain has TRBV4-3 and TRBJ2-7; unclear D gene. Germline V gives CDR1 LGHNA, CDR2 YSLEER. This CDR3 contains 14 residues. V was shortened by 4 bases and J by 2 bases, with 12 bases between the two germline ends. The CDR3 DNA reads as TGCGCCAGCAGCCCATTGGTCGGCACCTACGAGCAGTACTTC. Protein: CASSPLVGTYEQYF.

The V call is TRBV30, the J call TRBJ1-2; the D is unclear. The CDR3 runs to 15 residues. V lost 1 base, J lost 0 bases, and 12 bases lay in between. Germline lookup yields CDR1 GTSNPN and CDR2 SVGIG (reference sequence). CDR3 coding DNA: TGTGCCTGGAGTGGACGACTGCGATCTAACTATGGCTACACCTTC. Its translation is CAWSGRLRSNYGYTF.

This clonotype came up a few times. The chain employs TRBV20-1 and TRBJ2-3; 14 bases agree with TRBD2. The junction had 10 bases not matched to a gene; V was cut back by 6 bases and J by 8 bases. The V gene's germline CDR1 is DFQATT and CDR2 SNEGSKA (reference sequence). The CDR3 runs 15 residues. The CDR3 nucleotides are TGCAGTGCAAACCTCGGGACTAGCGGGAGCGGTACGCAGTATTTT. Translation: CSANLGTSGSGTQYF.

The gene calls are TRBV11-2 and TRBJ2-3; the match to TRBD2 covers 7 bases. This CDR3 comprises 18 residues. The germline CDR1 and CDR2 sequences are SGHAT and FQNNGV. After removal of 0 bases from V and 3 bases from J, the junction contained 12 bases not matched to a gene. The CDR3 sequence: CASSLDGGGFELTDTQYF. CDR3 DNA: TGTGCCAGCAGCTTAGATGGCGGGGGTTTCGAATTAACAGATACGCAGTATTTT.

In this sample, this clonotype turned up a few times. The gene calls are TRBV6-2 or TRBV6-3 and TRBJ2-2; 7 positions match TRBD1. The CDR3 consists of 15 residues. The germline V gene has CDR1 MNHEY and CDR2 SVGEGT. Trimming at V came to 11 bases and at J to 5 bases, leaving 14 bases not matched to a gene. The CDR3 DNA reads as TGTGCCCACCGAGAAGGGGGCCGGGGTACCGGGGAGCTGTTTTTT. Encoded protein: CAHREGGRGTGELFF.

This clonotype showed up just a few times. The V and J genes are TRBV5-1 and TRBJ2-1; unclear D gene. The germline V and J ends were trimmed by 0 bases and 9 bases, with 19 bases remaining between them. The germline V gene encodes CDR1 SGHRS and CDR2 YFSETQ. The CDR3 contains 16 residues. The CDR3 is CASSLAQVAVGREQFF. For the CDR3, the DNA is TGCGCCAGCAGCTTGGCGCAAGTGGCCGTTGGGCGTGAGCAGTTCTTC.

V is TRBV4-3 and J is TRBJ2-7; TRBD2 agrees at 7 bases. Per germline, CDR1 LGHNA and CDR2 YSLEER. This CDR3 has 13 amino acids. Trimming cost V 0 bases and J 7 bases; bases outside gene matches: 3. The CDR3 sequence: CASSQESGGEQYF. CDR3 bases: TGCGCCAGCAGCCAAGAGTCCGGGGGGGAGCAGTACTTC.

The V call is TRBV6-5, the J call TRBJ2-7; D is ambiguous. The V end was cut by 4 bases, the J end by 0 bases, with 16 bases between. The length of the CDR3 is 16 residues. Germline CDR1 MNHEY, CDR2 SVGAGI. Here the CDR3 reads CASSSGYSVSSYEQYF. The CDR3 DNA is TGTGCCAGCAGTTCAGGTTACAGCGTAAGCTCCTACGAGCAGTACTTC.

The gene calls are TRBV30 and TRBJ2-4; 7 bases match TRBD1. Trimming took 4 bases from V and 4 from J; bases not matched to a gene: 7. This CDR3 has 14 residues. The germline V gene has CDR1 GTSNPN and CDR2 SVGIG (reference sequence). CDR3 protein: CAWNSQGLKNIQYF. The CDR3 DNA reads TGTGCCTGGAACTCACAGGGGCTTAAAAACATTCAGTACTTC.